This TCR beta chain was sequenced during a study of cytomegalovirus exposure and HLA in healthy donors. Study-level information: From donors who were HLA-typed, an early data release held about 85 million unique TCRs.

The PCR employed 60 Vbeta primers together with 13 Jbeta primers. Clones were sequenced by immunoSEQ multiplex PCR, and TCRdb holds only the in-frame ones, with some missing. The data show about 160,000 clones, roughly 80% seen once. Sequenced material: PBMCs. This receptor was identified in a woman aged 25 to 39 in good health and CMV-seronegative.

The CDR3 region is CASSQDRVQPQHF. CDR3 nucleotides: TGCGCCAGCAGCCAAGATCGAGTTCAGCCCCAGCATTTT. This rearrangement joins TRBV4-1 to TRBJ1-5; D gene uncertain. Germline V CDR1 and CDR2: MGHRA, YSYEKL. V lost 0 bases and J lost 6, with 6 bases in between. This CDR3 is 13 amino acids long.